This TCR beta chain was retrieved from a study of T cells in Graves' hyperthyroidism and ophthalmopathy. Study-level results: The model anticipated ophthalmopathy a median around six months pre-onset. Ophthalmopathy was separated from stable hyperthyroidism by a 13 V-J model.

Turning to this clonotype: What it binds is not known.

Authors of the study amplified TCR beta CDR3 regions from RNA transcripts. First-round RT-PCR targeting the TCR CDR3 was performed with the HTBI primer set. TCRdb itself ran the multiplex PCR reads through MiXCR, one entry per CDR3 protein. Of approximately 600,000 distinct CDR3 sequences detected, more than 11% appear once; the ten largest clones hold 5.8%. With a duration under 2 months, the hyperthyroidism was newly diagnosed in patients aged 18 to 65. Blood was drawn at first hyperthyroidism diagnosis, before any ophthalmopathy symptoms. Between the trimmed V and J ends, which lost 6 bases and 5 bases, there was a span of 14 bases. This CDR3 comprises 14 residues. The germline V gene has CDR1 LNHDA and CDR2 SQIVND (reference sequence).

The sequenced material came from blood. The receptor's source is a woman under 40 with Graves' hyperthyroidism that later progressed to Graves' ophthalmopathy. The V and J genes are TRBV19 and TRBJ1-5, with a possible D match to TRBD1 (5 bases). CDR3 sequence reads: CASSGTVFDQPQHF. The CDR3 DNA is TGTGCCAGTAGCGGGACTGTTTTCGATCAGCCCCAGCATTTT.